Below, one T cell receptor beta chain is given with its context. Its cognate antigen is unknown. This entry is derived from a study of response to subunit inactivated influenza vaccine. Findings of the study overall: A suggestion made by the authors is that each seasonal influenza vaccination recruits few new T cells.

CDR1 and CDR2 from the germline V gene are WSHSY and SAAADI. With 8 bases removed from V and 1 base from J, the gap between germline ends came to 6 bases. CDR3 length: 13 amino acids. TCRdb ran MiXCR on the RT-PCR reads and lists one entry per CDR3 protein. The data show some 160,000 distinct CDR3 sequences, approximately 10% seen once. The sample in question was non-naive T cells sorted from PBMCs, obtained roughly 46 days after vaccination. The TCR comes from a man aged 50 to 59 who received an inactivated influenza vaccine. V usage is TRBV10-2 and J usage is TRBJ2-6; weak D call: TRBD2 (5 bases). The CDR3, as DNA: TGCGCCAGCCGGGAATCTGGGGCCAACGTCCTGACTTTC. Its protein is CASRESGANVLTF.